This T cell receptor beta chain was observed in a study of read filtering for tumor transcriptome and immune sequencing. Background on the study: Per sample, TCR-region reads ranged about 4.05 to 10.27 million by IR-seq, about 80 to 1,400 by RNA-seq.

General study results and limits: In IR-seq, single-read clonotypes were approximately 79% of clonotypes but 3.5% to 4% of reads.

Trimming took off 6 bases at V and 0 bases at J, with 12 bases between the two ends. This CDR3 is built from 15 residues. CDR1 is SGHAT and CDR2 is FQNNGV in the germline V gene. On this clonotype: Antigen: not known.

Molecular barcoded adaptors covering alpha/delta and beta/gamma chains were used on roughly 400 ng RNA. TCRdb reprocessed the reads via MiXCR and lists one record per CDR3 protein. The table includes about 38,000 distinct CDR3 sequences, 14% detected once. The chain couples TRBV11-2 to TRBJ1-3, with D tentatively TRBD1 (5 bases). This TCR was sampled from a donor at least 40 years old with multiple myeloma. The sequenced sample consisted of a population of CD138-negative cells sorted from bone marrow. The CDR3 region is CASSTQGLSGNTIYF. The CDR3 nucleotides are TGTGCCAGCAGTACCCAGGGTCTCTCTGGAAACACCATATATTTT.